This TCR beta chain was sequenced in a study of blood T cell repertoires in COVID-19. Across the whole study: Samples taken during acute and convalescent COVID-19 were collected in the United States, Italy and Spain. The cDNA or gDNA used as material had been derived from T cells, B-cell-depleted T cells, or PBMCs.

Per the original data handling: Quantification of nucleated cells was approximated via reference gene primer amplification. Libraries were prepared by immunoSEQ multiplex PCR; TCRdb keeps only in-frame clonotypes and omits some of them. For V, J and clone size, that table is used; D and trimming come from the DNA. The sample contains tens of thousands of clones, about 84% of which appear only once. CDR1 and CDR2 (germline): SGHTA, FQGNSA. CDR3 size: 15 residues. V lost 4 bases, J lost 0 bases, and 10 bases lay in between. Sequenced material: peripheral blood. V gene TRBV7-2 combines with J gene TRBJ1-3; D is unclear. This sequence was found in a human donor in a cohort sampled during active COVID-19. The CDR3 sequence is CASSSTGSSGNTIYF. As DNA, the CDR3 is TGTGCCAGCAGCTCGACGGGGAGCTCTGGAAACACCATATATTTT. The full variable domain, its missing parts supplied by reference TRBV7-2 and TRBJ1-3, is GAGVSQSPSNKVTEKGKDVELRCDPISGHTALYWYRQSLGQGLEFLIYFQGNSAPDKSGLPSDRFSAERTGGSVSTLTIQRTQQEDSAVYLCASSSTGSSGNTIYFGEGSWLTVV.